The rows below give T cell receptor beta chains drawn from one sample of a study of cytomegalovirus exposure and HLA in healthy donors. Some clones are missing from TCRdb's copy, which holds only in-frame ones; the method was immunoSEQ multiplex PCR. The sample lists about 170,000 clones, 75% to 90% occurring once. Sequencing was done on a sample of PBMCs. Receptors were obtained from a male donor in good health and CMV-seronegative. Both conserved end residues are part of each CDR3. D genes are given only for firm matches. Clone size is shown for a subset of rows, as once, few, many or a class of expanded clone.

j_gene,d_gene,abundance,v_gene,CDR3nt,CDR3aa
TRBJ2-5,TRBD2,.,TRBV11-2,TGTGCCAGCAGCTTTGGGGGGGGCCAAGAGACCCAGTACTTC,CASSFGGGQETQYF
TRBJ1-5,TRBD1,.,TRBV30,TGTGCCTGGGGGACAGGGGGGTTTCAGCCCCAGCATTTT,CAWGTGGFQPQHF
TRBJ2-3,.,.,TRBV18,TGTGCCAGCTCACGGCGGAACACAGATACGCAGTATTTT,CASSRRNTDTQYF
TRBJ2-5,TRBD1,once,TRBV6-5,TGTGCCAGCAGTCTCATGACAGGGGCACAAGAGACCCAGTACTTC,CASSLMTGAQETQYF
TRBJ2-2,.,.,TRBV10-3,TGTGCCATCGCCGGTGGGCGGGGGAACACCGGGGAGCTGTTTTTT,CAIAGGRGNTGELFF
TRBJ2-7,TRBD2,.,TRBV9,TGTGCCAGCAGCGTAGCTAGCGGGTCCTACGAGCAGTACTTC,CASSVASGSYEQYF
TRBJ2-7,.,.,TRBV27,TGTGCCAGCAGTCCTCTATTACCCGGGACATCTCGATATCCCCAGTACTTC,CASSPLLPGTSRYPQYF
TRBJ1-4,TRBD1,.,TRBV9,TGTGCCAGCAGCGAGGGGGCAACAACTAATGAAAAACTGTTTTTT,CASSEGATTNEKLFF
TRBJ1-6,.,.,TRBV9,TGTGCCAGCAGCGTAAGACAGAATTCACCCCTCCACTTT,CASSVRQNSPLHF
TRBJ2-1,.,.,TRBV6-1,TGTGCCAGCAGTGAAGGAGGAGGGATCTTCAATGAGCAGTTCTTC,CASSEGGGIFNEQFF
TRBJ2-7,TRBD1,.,TRBV27,TGTGCCAGCAGTCAGGGACAGGGAGGCGAGCAGTACTTC,CASSQGQGGEQYF
TRBJ2-7,.,.,TRBV4-1,TGCGCCAGCAGCCCCAGGACGTCTGGACAAGTCTACGAGCCGTACTTC,CASSPRTSGQVYEPYF
TRBJ2-1,.,.,TRBV5-4,TGTGCCAGCAGCTTGGAGGGGGGGACCTACAATGAGCAGTTCTTC,CASSLEGGTYNEQFF
TRBJ2-3,TRBD2,.,TRBV9,TGTGCCAGCAGCGTAGTCGCTAGCGGGGGGGCCAGGGATACGCAGTATTTT,CASSVVASGGARDTQYF
TRBJ2-3,TRBD1,.,TRBV19,TGTGCCAGTAGTATAGATCCTCGAGGGGGCTGGGCAGATACGCAGTATTTT,CASSIDPRGGWADTQYF